The 21 T cell receptor beta chains below were found in one sample sequenced in a study of OX40 agonist ivuxolimab in advanced cancers. Profiled with immunoSEQ multiplex PCR; TCRdb holds only in-frame clones, not every one. There are about 79,000 clones in the sample; over 75% occur only once, and roughly 4.5% lies in the top ten. Source: CD4+ or CD8+ T cells sorted from blood, taken in a trial of the OX40 agonist ivuxolimab. The receptors originated from an adult with an advanced solid tumor such as melanoma, head and neck, liver or kidney cancer.

The chain is built from TRBV5-1 and TRBJ2-5; a weak D match, TRBD1 (6 bases). V shed 4 bases and J shed 5 bases, with 15 bases lying between them. This CDR3 contains 14 residues. CDR1 is SGHRS and CDR2 is YFSETQ in the germline V gene. The CDR3: CASSPRHQGETQYF. CDR3 nucleotides: TGCGCCAGCAGCCCGCGACATCAGGGGGAGACCCAGTACTTC. The full variable domain, completed using reference TRBV5-1 and TRBJ2-5, is KAGVTQTPRYLIKTRGQQVTLSCSPISGHRSVSWYQQTPGQGLQFLFEYFSETQRNKGNFPGRFSGRQFSNSRSEMNVSTLELGDSALYLCASSPRHQGETQYFGPGTRLLVL.

This clone has only one observation. The chain joins TRBV5-4 to TRBJ2-5; 10 bases agree with TRBD1. Germline CDR1 is SGHNT and CDR2 is YYREEE (reference sequence). Losses at the gene ends were 4 bases for V and 3 bases for J; bases not matched to a gene: 6. CDR3 length: 15 residues. For the CDR3, the DNA is TGTGCCAGCAGCATCGACAGGGGGCGTGAAGAGACCCAGTACTTC. Encoded protein: CASSIDRGREETQYF.

V gene TRBV5-1 combines with J gene TRBJ2-7, with 7 nucleotides matching TRBD1. From germline, CDR1 is SGHRS and CDR2 YFSETQ. V lost 0 bases to trimming and J lost 3 bases; unmatched junction nucleotides: 6. The CDR3 runs 15 residues. The CDR3: CASSLGLAGGYEQYF. DNA for the CDR3: TGCGCCAGCAGCTTGGGGTTAGCAGGGGGCTACGAGCAGTACTTC.

The rearrangement uses TRBV6-5 and TRBJ2-1; TRBD1 matches 12 bases. The germline V gene encodes CDR1 MNHEY and CDR2 SVGAGI. With V trimmed by 6 bases and J by 7 bases, 7 bases remained unmatched. The CDR3 contains 15 residues. CDR3 coding DNA: TGTGCCAGCAGATCGGGACAGGGGGCTGGGAATGAGCAGTTCTTC. Translated: CASRSGQGAGNEQFF.

The chain employs TRBV28 and TRBJ2-3, with 8 bases identical to TRBD2. CDR1 MDHEN and CDR2 SYDVKM come from the germline V gene. Trimming removed 8 bases from V and 5 bases from J; junction bases left unmatched: 6. CDR3 length: 13 residues. CDR3 nucleotide sequence: TGTGCCAGCTTTAGCGGGATGGTAGATACGCAGTATTTT. This gives the protein CASFSGMVDTQYF.

This clone was picked up a small number of times. The J gene is TRBJ1-4, the V gene TRBV28, with 10 nucleotides matching TRBD1. The CDR3 has 16 residues. V lost 2 bases to trimming and J lost 6 bases; unmatched junction nucleotides: 6. Per the germline V gene, CDR1 is MDHEN and CDR2 is SYDVKM. CDR3 region: CASSLTDRGLDEKLFF. The DNA for the CDR3 is TGTGCCAGCAGTTTAACCGACAGGGGGCTTGATGAAAAACTGTTTTTT.

The chain uses TRBV5-1 and TRBJ1-2; D is uncertain. Germline assignment: CDR1 SGHRS and CDR2 YFSETQ. The V end lost 4 bases, the J end lost 0 bases, and 10 bases lay between the germline ends. The CDR3 spans 14 residues. CDR3 bases: TGCGCCAGCAGCGAGGACGGAACTAACTATGGCTACACCTTC. This encodes CASSEDGTNYGYTF.

The CDR3 loop is CASSPHPGNTGELFF. CDR3 DNA sequence: TGTGCCAGCAGTCCTCACCCAGGGAACACCGGGGAGCTGTTTTTT. The rearrangement links TRBV6-6 to TRBJ2-2; D call uncertain. The germline V and J ends were trimmed by 5 bases and 1 base, with 11 bases remaining between them. This CDR3 spans 15 amino acids. Germline V gives CDR1 MNHNY, CDR2 SVGAGI (reference sequence).

V usage is TRBV18 and J usage is TRBJ2-7; 8 bases align to TRBD1. Per germline, CDR1 KGHSH and CDR2 LQKENI. The CDR3 runs 15 residues. Trimming took 4 bases from V and 4 from J; bases not matched to a gene: 9. The CDR3 DNA reads as TGTGCCAGCTCACAAAATCAGGGGGCGATTTACGAGCAGTACTTC. It specifies CASSQNQGAIYEQYF. Full variable domain (missing parts from reference TRBV18 and TRBJ2-7): NAGVMQNPRHLVRRRGQEARLRCSPMKGHSHVYWYRQLPEEGLKFMVYLQKENIIDESGMPKERFSAEFPKEGPSILRIQQVVRGDSAAYFCASSQNQGAIYEQYFGPGTRLTVT.

The chain couples TRBV30 to TRBJ1-1; 8 nucleotides line up with TRBD1. The CDR3 length is 15 residues. Trimming took 3 bases from V and 6 from J; bases not matched to a gene: 12. Germline values: CDR1 GTSNPN, CDR2 SVGIG (reference sequence). The CDR3, as DNA: TGTGCCTGGAGGAGCCCCCGGACAGGGAGGGCTGAAGCTTTCTTT. As protein: CAWRSPRTGRAEAFF.

The rearrangement uses TRBV12-5 and TRBJ1-2, with a weak D call TRBD1 (5 bases). The CDR3 spans 16 residues. The ends were cut back, 7 bases at V and 6 bases at J, with 24 bases in the middle. CDR1 is LGHNT, CDR2 FRNRAP, per germline. CDR3 sequence reads: CASALPTGGARDGYTF. The DNA of the CDR3 is TGTGCTAGTGCCCTCCCGACGGGAGGGGCTAGGGATGGCTACACCTTC. The complete variable domain, with remaining parts taken from reference TRBV12-5 and TRBJ1-2, reads DARVTQTPRHKVTEMGQEVTMRCQPILGHNTVFWYRQTMMQGLELLAYFRNRAPLDDSGMPKDRFSAEMPDATLATLKIQPSEPRDSAVYFCASALPTGGARDGYTFGSGTRLTVV.

This clone was picked up a small number of times. The rearrangement uses TRBV7-2 and TRBJ1-5; D is unclear. V was shortened by 1 base and J by 1 base, with 8 bases between the two germline ends. CDR3 length: 15 amino acids. CDR1 and CDR2 (germline): SGHTA, FQGNSA. Written as DNA, the CDR3 is TGTGCCAGCAGCTTAGACGGGGTCAGCAATCAGCCCCAGCATTTT. Amino acids: CASSLDGVSNQPQHF.

The V call is TRBV5-1, the J call TRBJ1-1; weak D call: TRBD1 (5 bases). CDR1 is SGHRS and CDR2 is YFSETQ in the germline V gene. V was shortened by 4 bases and J by 7 bases, with 14 bases between the two germline ends. This CDR3 region has 13 residues. CDR3 amino acids: CASSRGETGEAFF. The CDR3 DNA reads TGCGCCAGCAGCCGAGGAGAAACAGGTGAAGCTTTCTTT. The full variable domain, in which reference TRBV5-1 and TRBJ1-1 provide the parts outside the CDR3, is KAGVTQTPRYLIKTRGQQVTLSCSPISGHRSVSWYQQTPGQGLQFLFEYFSETQRNKGNFPGRFSGRQFSNSRSEMNVSTLELGDSALYLCASSRGETGEAFFGQGTRLTVV.

V gene TRBV6-5 combines with J gene TRBJ2-5; a possible D gene is TRBD1 (6 bases). Trimming cost V 2 bases and J 5 bases, with 12 bases left between them. Germline CDR1 is MNHEY and CDR2 is SVGAGI. The CDR3 loop spans 14 amino acids. This CDR3 reads CASSYDRQVETQYF. The CDR3 DNA is TGTGCCAGCAGTTACGACAGGCAAGTGGAGACCCAGTACTTC.

This chain joins TRBV27 and TRBJ2-3; tentatively, D is TRBD2 (6 bases). The CDR3 has 14 residues. Germline CDR1 and CDR2: MNHEY and SMNVEV (reference sequence). Trimming cost V 5 bases and J 2 bases, with 11 bases left between them. Written as DNA, the CDR3 is TGTGCCAGCAGTCTCTCTAGCGCCACAGATACGCAGTATTTT. Translation: CASSLSSATDTQYF.

The chain is built from TRBV5-4 and TRBJ1-4; 7 bases fit TRBD1. CDR1 SGHNT and CDR2 YYREEE come from the germline V gene (reference sequence). J lost 5 bases, V lost 5 bases, and 6 bases had no gene match. The CDR3 is made up of 14 amino acids. The DNA for the CDR3 is TGTGCCAGCAGTTGGACAGGATCAAATGAAAAACTGTTTTTT. Amino acid sequence: CASSWTGSNEKLFF.

The table lists this clone with a few counts. This chain links TRBV29-1 with TRBJ2-1; 9 bases align to TRBD1. Looked up from germline, CDR1 is SQVTM and CDR2 is ANQGSEA. The CDR3 is made up of 14 amino acids. V dropped 7 bases and J dropped 9; count of bases not matched to a gene: 13. The CDR3 reads CSGRRAQGAAEQFF. In DNA form, the CDR3 reads TGCAGCGGGAGGAGGGCACAGGGGGCTGCTGAGCAGTTCTTC.

The chain couples TRBV28 to TRBJ2-3; 7 bases agree with TRBD2. The CDR3 runs 15 residues. After removal of 4 bases from V and 0 bases from J, the junction contained 4 bases not matched to a gene. Germline V gene sequence: CDR1 MDHEN, CDR2 SYDVKM. In DNA form, the CDR3 reads TGTGCCAGCAGTTCCAGCGGGATTAGCACAGATACGCAGTATTTT. It yields the protein CASSSSGISTDTQYF.

The CDR3 loop reads CASSSGTTNTGELFF. CDR3 sequence (DNA): TGTGCCAGCAGCTCCGGGACTACGAACACCGGGGAGCTGTTTTTT. The V gene is TRBV7-2, the J gene TRBJ2-2; 7 bases map to TRBD2. CDR1 is SGHTA, CDR2 FQGNSA, per germline. This CDR3 has 15 amino acids. V shed 4 bases, J shed 0 bases, and the junction held 2 bases outside the gene matches. Full variable domain (outside the CDR3, taken from reference TRBV7-2 and TRBJ2-2): GAGVSQSPSNKVTEKGKDVELRCDPISGHTALYWYRQSLGQGLEFLIYFQGNSAPDKSGLPSDRFSAERTGGSVSTLTIQRTQQEDSAVYLCASSSGTTNTGELFFGEGSRLTVL.

This rearrangement joins TRBV16 to TRBJ2-2, with a weak D call TRBD1 (5 bases). This CDR3 spans 16 amino acids. Deletions cut 1 base from V and 6 bases from J, with 15 bases between. Germline assignment: CDR1 KGHSY and CDR2 FQNENV. The CDR3, as DNA: TGTGCCAGCAGCCAATTCCCCCCACAGGACGCCGGGGAGCTGTTTTTT. This gives the protein CASSQFPPQDAGELFF.

The genes are TRBV2 and TRBJ2-7; D is possibly TRBD2 (7 bases). The V gene lost 6 bases and the J gene lost 2 bases, with 14 bases spanning the gap. Germline V gives CDR1 SNHLY, CDR2 FYNNEI. The CDR3 consists of 14 residues. DNA for the CDR3: TGTGCCAGCAGGGCACAGGGAGGGCCCTACGAGCAGTACTTC. Its protein is CASRAQGGPYEQYF.